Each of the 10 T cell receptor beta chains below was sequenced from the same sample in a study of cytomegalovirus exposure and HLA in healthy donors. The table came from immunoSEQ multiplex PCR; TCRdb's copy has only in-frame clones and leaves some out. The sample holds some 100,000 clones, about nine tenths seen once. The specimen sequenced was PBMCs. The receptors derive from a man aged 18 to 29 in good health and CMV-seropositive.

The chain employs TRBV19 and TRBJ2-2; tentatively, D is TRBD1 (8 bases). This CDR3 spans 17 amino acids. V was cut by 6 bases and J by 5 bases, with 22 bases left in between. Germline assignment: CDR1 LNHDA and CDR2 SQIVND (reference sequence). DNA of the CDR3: TGTGCCAGTAGCCCCCGTACAGGGGGGGGATCGACCGGGGAGCTGTTTTTT. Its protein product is CASSPRTGGGSTGELFF.

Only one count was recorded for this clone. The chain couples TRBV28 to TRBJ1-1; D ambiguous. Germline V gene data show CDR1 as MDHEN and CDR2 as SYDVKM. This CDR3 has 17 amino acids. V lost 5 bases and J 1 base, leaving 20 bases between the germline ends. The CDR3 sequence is CASSTVLGREGNTEAFF. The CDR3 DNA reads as TGTGCCAGCAGTACGGTGTTAGGACGGGAGGGGAACACTGAAGCTTTCTTT.

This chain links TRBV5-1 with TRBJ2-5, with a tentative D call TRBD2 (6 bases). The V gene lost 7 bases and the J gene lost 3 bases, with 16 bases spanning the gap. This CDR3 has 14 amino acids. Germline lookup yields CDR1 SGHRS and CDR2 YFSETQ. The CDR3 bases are TGCGCCAGCCCTAAACGAGCGGGTAAAGAGACCCAGTACTTC. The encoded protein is CASPKRAGKETQYF.

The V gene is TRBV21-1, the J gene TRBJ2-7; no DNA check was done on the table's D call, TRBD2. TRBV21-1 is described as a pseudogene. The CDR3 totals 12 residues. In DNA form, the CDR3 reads TGTGCCAGCAGCAAAGTAGTCCACGAGCAGTACTTC. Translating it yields CASSKVVHEQYF.

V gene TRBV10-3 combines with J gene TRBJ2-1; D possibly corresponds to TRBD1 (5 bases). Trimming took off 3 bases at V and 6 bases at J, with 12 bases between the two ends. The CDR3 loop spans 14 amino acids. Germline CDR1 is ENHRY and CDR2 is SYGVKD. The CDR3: CAISDSDSPNEQFF. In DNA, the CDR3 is TGTGCCATCAGTGATTCCGACAGCCCCAATGAGCAGTTCTTC.

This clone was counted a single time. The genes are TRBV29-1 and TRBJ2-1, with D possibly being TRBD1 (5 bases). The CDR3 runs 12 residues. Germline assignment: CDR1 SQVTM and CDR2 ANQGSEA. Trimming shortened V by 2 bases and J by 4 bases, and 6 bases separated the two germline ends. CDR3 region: CSVEQGYNEQFF. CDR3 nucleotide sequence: TGCAGCGTTGAACAGGGTTACAATGAGCAGTTCTTC.

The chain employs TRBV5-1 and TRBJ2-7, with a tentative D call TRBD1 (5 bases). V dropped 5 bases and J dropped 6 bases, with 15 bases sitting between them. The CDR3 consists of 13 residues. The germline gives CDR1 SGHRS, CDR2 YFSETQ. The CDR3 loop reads CASRPQTGSEQYF. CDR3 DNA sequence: TGCGCCAGCAGGCCCCAAACAGGCAGCGAGCAGTACTTC.

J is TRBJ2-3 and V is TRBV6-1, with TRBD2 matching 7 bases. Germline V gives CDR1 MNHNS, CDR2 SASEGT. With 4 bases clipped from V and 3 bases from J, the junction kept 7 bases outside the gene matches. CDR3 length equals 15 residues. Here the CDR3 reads CASSARAGRTDTQYF. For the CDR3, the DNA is TGTGCCAGCAGTGCCCGAGCGGGGAGGACAGATACGCAGTATTTT.

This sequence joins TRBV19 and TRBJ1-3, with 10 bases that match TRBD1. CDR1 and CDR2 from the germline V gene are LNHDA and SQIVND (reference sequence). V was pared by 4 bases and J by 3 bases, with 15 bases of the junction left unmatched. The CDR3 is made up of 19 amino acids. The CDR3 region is CASSTHRTGGIVLGNTIYF. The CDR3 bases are TGTGCCAGTAGTACTCATCGGACAGGGGGAATCGTGCTTGGAAACACCATATATTTT.

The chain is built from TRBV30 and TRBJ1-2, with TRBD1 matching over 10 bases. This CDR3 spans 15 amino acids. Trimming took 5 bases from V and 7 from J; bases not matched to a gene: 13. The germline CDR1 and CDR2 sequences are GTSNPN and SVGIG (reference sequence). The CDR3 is CAWGNQGTGVGGYTF. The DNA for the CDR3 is TGTGCCTGGGGAAACCAAGGGACAGGGGTTGGTGGCTACACCTTC.